This T cell receptor (beta chain) was found in a study of regulatory T cells in long-lasting Graves disease (dated by TCRdb to the early 2020s). About the investigation overall: Newly diagnosed Graves' disease patients had taken antithyroid drugs for less than 3 months. The study was conducted in China and was registered as a clinical trial. A total of 35 or so samples were covered by TCR sequencing, comprising 13 persistent and around 20 newly diagnosed Graves' disease patients. Patients with persistent Graves' disease were compared with patients with newly diagnosed Graves' disease using TCR sequencing and RNA sequencing of peripheral blood.

The label giving this sample's time point can be read as: newly diagnosed GD, antithyroid drugs for less than 3 months. RNA was extracted from PBMCs in TRIzol for both TCR sequencing and RNA sequencing. The diagnosis of Graves' disease was made according to American Thyroid Association guidelines. Patients for the study were recruited at an endocrinology department in Xi'an, China. Each patient gave approximately 10 milliliters of peripheral blood, collected in an EDTA anticoagulant tube. Ficoll Paque Plus density gradient separation was used to isolate PBMCs, and no additional T cell sorting was done. An Agilent 2100 Bioanalyzer and agarose gel were used to check RNA quality, while a NanoDrop 2000 measured RNA concentration. The library was produced with multiplex PCR. TCRdb names Illumina HiSeq 4000 as the instrument used. iRepertoire HTBI primers and Arm-PCR amplification of CDR3 regions were used to construct TCR beta libraries. Before sequencing, the PCR products went through gel purification. Per the original workflow: A total of some 65 TRBV and some 15 TRBJ segments were identified across samples and were used for gene usage analysis of CDR3 amino acid clonotypes. Filtered high-quality paired reads were merged into contigs using COPE and FqMerger. BLAST was used to align contigs to the IMGT TRBV, TRBD and TRBJ reference genes, and CDR3 was defined following IMGT. Any clonotype with a frequency above 0.1% was classified as a highly expanded clone. Shannon entropy served as the measure of repertoire diversity, while the Gini coefficient captured V-J evenness. Clonotypes shared by more than one individual were considered public. TCRdb reworked the public reads: Q25 trimming with fastp, MiXCR clone assembly, productive beta chains retained. Every CDR3 protein is listed once, alongside the most common genes and DNA of its rows. The V and J calls, along with clone size, are taken from TCRdb and not from the paper's own processing. The sample table contains 540,000 or so distinct CDR3 sequences; only one count was recorded for approximately 13% of them. Jointly, the top ten make up approximately 9.3% of the sample.

The paper as a whole reports these results and caveats: As a limitation, the authors acknowledged that the small sample size may reduce accuracy. Sequencing and analysis were restricted to the TCR beta chain. The study examined only peripheral blood because the primary lesion, thyroid tissue, could not be accessed. Preferential use of TRBV28, TRBJ1-2 and TRBJ2-5 was observed in persistent disease, whereas TRBV20-1 and TRBJ2-1 were favored in newly diagnosed disease. Compared with newly diagnosed patients, persistent Graves' disease patients had lower TCR Shannon entropy and fewer highly expanded clones, which suggests clonal expansion. A larger number of public clonotypes was shared among persistent patients (around 3,000) than among newly diagnosed patients (roughly 1,000).

This clonotype was picked up many times. Its cognate antigen has yet to be identified. No quality values exist for individual bases; no much larger clone is one base distant. As encoded in the germline V gene (reference sequence), CDR1 is DFQATT while CDR2 is SNEGSKA. The CDR3 sequence holds 15 residues, the cysteine and phenylalanine included. The DNA shown is the 45-base CDR3, in frame from base 1. Clipping removes 5 bases from V and 1 base from J, with 9 as the unmatched junction base count. These data were also reused for a study on T cells in Graves' hyperthyroidism and ophthalmopathy. The second paper further reports: A patient counted as having stable Graves' hyperthyroidism if no progression to ophthalmopathy occurred over 18 months of follow-up. The hyperthyroidism patients were between 18 and 65 years old and newly diagnosed, with a disease duration of less than 2 months. The study excluded patients with uncontrolled infections, other autoimmune diseases, pregnancy or lactation. Diagnoses were established on the basis of clinical symptoms, serum thyroxine and TRAb, thyroid ultrasound, and orbital computed tomography. The first round of RT-PCR for the TCR CDR3 was performed with the HTBI primer set and the Qiagen OneStep RT-PCR kit. Most expanded thyroid clonotypes (frequency above 0.001) were also found in blood, which suggests that blood repertoires may mirror thyroid immune responses. A 13 V-J signature model separated ophthalmopathy from stable hyperthyroidism, with around 90% sensitivity and 81.08% specificity in cross-validation and 80%/75% in testing. During validation, the model predicted progression to ophthalmopathy a median of approximately six months ahead of onset, with around 71% sensitivity and around 72% specificity. To identify distinguishing TCR V-J signatures, a discovery cohort of about a hundred patients was used, comprising 40 to 45 with Graves' ophthalmopathy and 57 with stable Graves' hyperthyroidism. Prospective prediction of ophthalmopathy was tested in an independent validation cohort of about 19 hyperthyroidism patients and 15 to 17 patients who later progressed to ophthalmopathy. The 100 or so discovery patients were randomly split 7:3 into training and test sets. In addition, the study compared T-cell repertoires in thyroid tissue and in blood from six Graves' hyperthyroidism patients. Following sampling, methimazole starting at 30 mg daily was given to hyperthyroidism patients, and high-dose intravenous methylprednisolone was given to ophthalmopathy patients. Libraries were constructed in a second round of multiplex PCR, after which size selection and purification were performed. Paired-end sequencing of the libraries was performed with 100 bp reads on an Illumina HiSeq2000. SOAPnuke was used to process the raw data, with reads discarded if the reads contained adapters or uncalled bases, had a mean Phred below 15, or lacked an exact constant-primer or identifier match. High-quality paired reads were merged with COPE v1.2.5, and unique nucleotide sequences were defined as clonotypes. Clonotypes were aligned to IMGT TRBV, TRBD and TRBJ reference segments using MiTCR v1.1. The analysis was restricted to V-J combinations with a frequency above 0.0001, which together covered 99% to 99.2% of the repertoires. A TCS score was defined as the ratio of F50 (clonal expansion) to E x V (chaos), with BLOSUM62-based TCRdist applied between CDR3 peptides within each V-J. Welch's t-statistics and random forest reduced several hundred V-J features to roughly 13, which were used in a naive Bayes classifier (R e1071). No statistical method was used to set the sample size in advance, and investigators knew the group allocation. According to the paper, TCR Vbeta CDR3 sequencing was carried out on roughly 130 peripheral blood samples, which came from approximately 43 ophthalmopathy, under 80 hyperthyroidism and around 17 progressor patients.

The sample in question was peripheral blood mononuclear cells (PBMCs), obtained at new diagnosis, from a patient treated with antithyroid drugs. The rearrangement combines TRBV20-1 with TRBJ2-5; 8 central bases correspond to TRBD1. The clonotype originates from a man aged 30-40 years with Graves disease. Donor details come from another sample of the same person, matched by shared clones. Here is the DNA: TGCAGTGCTGCCCGAGGACAGGGCCTCCAAGAGACCCAGTACTTC. Its coded protein is CSAARGQGLQETQYF.